This T cell receptor beta chain was captured by sequencing in a study of blood T cell repertoires in COVID-19. This table comes from immunoSEQ multiplex PCR, and its TCRdb copy is limited to in-frame clones, with some not included. The sample lists approximately 160,000 clones, 83% occurring once. The junction had 6 bases not matched to a gene; V was cut back by 3 bases and J by 13 bases. The CDR3 extends over 12 amino acids. CDR1 is LNHNV and CDR2 is YYDKDF in the germline V gene (reference sequence). The chain carries TRBV15 and TRBJ1-2; 9 nucleotides agree with TRBD1. Material: PBMCs or T cells enriched from blood (not recorded which). This TCR was sampled from a woman between 45 and 65 years old in a cohort exposed to, infected with or recovered from COVID-19 (not recorded which). CDR3 bases: TGTGCCACCAGCAGGACGGGGACAGGGAGCACCTTC. This sequence encodes CATSRTGTGSTF.